Below, 20 T cell receptor beta chains from the same sample are listed, as sequenced in a study of T cells in localized non-small cell lung cancer. The repertoire was sequenced with immunoSEQ multiplex PCR; TCRdb's copy has only in-frame clones and lacks some. The sample yields under 2,000 clones, around a quarter seen once. Sequencing used normal lung tissue next to the tumor, obtained before any cancer treatment. These TCRs come from a female donor at least 60 years old with stage II squamous cell lung carcinoma.

The chain recombines TRBV11-3 with TRBJ2-3; 7 nucleotides align to TRBD2. CDR1 SGHNT and CDR2 YENEEA come from the germline V gene. This CDR3 is 16 amino acids long. Losses at the gene ends were 5 bases for V and 0 bases for J; bases not matched to a gene: 8. Here the CDR3 DNA reads TGTGCCAGCAGCCCCCCTAGCGGCTCTAGCACAGATACGCAGTATTTT. Its translation: CASSPPSGSSTDTQYF.

In its sample, this clone was seen a few times. The J gene is TRBJ2-2, the V gene TRBV9; D remains ambiguous. V shed 0 bases and J shed 6 bases, with 3 bases lying between them. CDR3 length: 12 amino acids. CDR1 is SGDLS, CDR2 YYNGEE, per germline. CDR3 bases: TGTGCCAGCAGCGTAGTGGCCGGGGAGCTGTTTTTT. Translated: CASSVVAGELFF.

This clone has more than one count but fewer than ten. The rearrangement joins TRBV6-8 to TRBJ2-1; TRBD1 or TRBD2 may be the D gene (5 bases each). This CDR3 contains 13 residues. With 2 bases removed from V and 8 bases from J, the gap between germline ends came to 10 bases. The V gene's germline CDR1 is MNHGY and CDR2 SAAAGT. The CDR3 sequence is CASSYSGTHEQFF. CDR3 nucleotides: TGTGCCAGCAGTTACAGTGGGACCCATGAGCAGTTCTTC.

The J gene is TRBJ2-7, the V gene TRBV30, with 8 bases lining up with TRBD2. The CDR3 has 14 residues. Germline CDR1 and CDR2: GTSNPN and SVGIG (reference sequence). Losses at the gene ends were 5 bases for V and 2 bases for J; bases not matched to a gene: 8. As DNA, the CDR3 is TGTGCCTGGGATGGGACTAGAGAGACCTACGAGCAGTACTTC. Translation gives CAWDGTRETYEQYF.

This clone occurred a few times. The rearrangement joins TRBV6-7 to TRBJ1-1; D remains unclear. TRBV6-7 is noted as an ORF with a role that remains uncertain. The germline V and J ends were trimmed by 6 bases and 4 bases, with 6 bases remaining between them. This CDR3 region has 11 residues. The CDR3 loop reads CASSLGTEAFF. CDR3 DNA sequence: TGTGCCAGCAGCCTGGGCACTGAAGCTTTCTTT.

V is TRBV7-5 and J is TRBJ2-7; whether TRBD1, the table's D call, matches the DNA was not checked. TRBV7-5 is recorded as a pseudogene. The CDR3 covers 15 residues. CDR3 protein: CASSLRDRDYVEQYV. In nucleotides, the CDR3 is TGTGCCAGCAGCCTCCGGGACAGGGACTACGTGGAGCAGTACGTC.

The chain is built from TRBV6-1 and TRBJ1-2, with D hard to call. The CDR3 is 16 amino acids. The germline V gene has CDR1 MNHNS and CDR2 SASEGT. The V end was cut by 0 bases, the J end by 6 bases, with 17 bases between. CDR3 nucleotides: TGTGCCAGCAGTGAAGCGCTTCCTGGGAGGCTGGATGGCTACACCTTC. This translates into CASSEALPGRLDGYTF.

Written as DNA, the CDR3 is TGTGCCAGCAGTTACGGGGACAGGGGTGTAGGCTACGAGCAGTACTTC. This codes for CASSYGDRGVGYEQYF. The V call is TRBV6-8, the J call TRBJ2-7, with TRBD1 matching over 10 bases. This CDR3 is 16 amino acids long. CDR1 and CDR2 (germline): MNHGY, SAAAGT. Trimming at V came to 2 bases and at J to 3 bases, leaving 7 bases not matched to a gene.

This clone has only a few counts. The V and J genes are TRBV10-3 and TRBJ1-2; D ambiguous. The CDR3 extends over 13 amino acids. Germline V gene data show CDR1 as ENHRY and CDR2 as SYGVKD. V was cut by 2 bases and J by 1 base, with 5 bases left in between. CDR3 region: CAISETDNYGYTF. The CDR3 DNA sequence: TGTGCCATCAGTGAGACAGATAACTATGGCTACACCTTC.

This chain joins TRBV5-1 and TRBJ2-2, with 8 positions matching TRBD1. Germline CDR1 is SGHRS and CDR2 is YFSETQ. Trimming at V came to 4 bases and at J to 0 bases, leaving 17 bases not matched to a gene. The length of the CDR3 is 20 residues. CDR3 nucleotides: TGCGCCAGCAGCCGCGATAACAGGGGGATGAGTCTTCCGAACACCGGGGAGCTGTTTTTT. Translating it yields CASSRDNRGMSLPNTGELFF.

This clone is large within its sample. The chain recombines TRBV12-5 with TRBJ1-5; 7 bases are a match to TRBD1. In germline, CDR1 is LGHNT, CDR2 FRNRAP. This CDR3 is built from 13 residues. CDR3 DNA sequence: TGTGCCACCGCCAGGGGGGGGAATCAGCCCCAGCATTTT. It specifies CATARGGNQPQHF.

This clone was picked up a small number of times. The V call is TRBV9, the J call TRBJ2-7, with 9 bases fitting TRBD2. CDR1 and CDR2 from the germline V gene are SGDLS and YYNGEE. Unmatched junction bases numbered 8, after V lost 0 bases and J lost 4 bases. The CDR3 consists of 16 residues. CDR3 protein: CASSVGRSGRLYEQYF. In DNA form, the CDR3 reads TGTGCCAGCAGCGTAGGGCGGAGCGGGAGGTTATACGAGCAGTACTTC. Combining the CDR3 with reference TRBV9 and TRBJ2-7 gives the whole variable domain DSGVTQTPKHLITATGQRVTLRCSPRSGDLSVYWYQQSLDQGLQFLIQYYNGEERAKGNILERFSAQQFPDLHSELNLSSLELGDSALYFCASSVGRSGRLYEQYFGPGTRLTVT.

The gene calls are TRBV11-3 and TRBJ2-7; possibly TRBD2 for D (6 bases). V lost 5 bases and J lost 3, with 17 bases in between. Germline CDR1 SGHNT, CDR2 YENEEA. This CDR3 has 15 residues. The chain's CDR3 is CASSPRREAGYEQYF. The CDR3 DNA reads TGTGCCAGCAGCCCAAGGAGGGAGGCCGGCTACGAGCAGTACTTC.

V is TRBV15 and J is TRBJ1-5; D gene uncertain. Germline CDR1 is LNHNV and CDR2 is YYDKDF (reference sequence). This CDR3 has 14 residues. V lost 4 bases to trimming and J lost 2 bases, with 9 bases between them. The DNA for the CDR3 is TGTGCCACCAGCAACCGCGGCGGCAATCAGCCCCAGCATTTT. It is translated as CATSNRGGNQPQHF.

The chain employs TRBV4-1 and TRBJ2-3; weak D call: TRBD2 (6 bases). Germline CDR1 MGHRA, CDR2 YSYEKL. Trimming shortened V by 2 bases and J by 5 bases, and 11 bases separated the two germline ends. CDR3 length: 14 amino acids. The CDR3, as DNA: TGCGCCAGCAGCCAACAGCTAGCGAGAGATACGCAGTATTTT. This codes for CASSQQLARDTQYF.

This chain connects TRBV11-3 to TRBJ2-1; TRBD1 might be the D (6 bases). The ends were cut back, 3 bases at V and 10 bases at J, with 22 bases in the middle. CDR3 length: 16 amino acids. Per the germline V gene, CDR1 is SGHNT and CDR2 is YENEEA. The CDR3 sequence: CASSLEGNRVRTEQFF. For the CDR3, the DNA is TGTGCCAGCAGCTTGGAAGGAAACAGGGTTCGGACCGAGCAGTTCTTC.

The chain uses TRBV25-1 and TRBJ1-2, with 10 bases that match TRBD1. V lost 6 bases and J lost 4; bases outside the gene matches: 5. The CDR3 is 14 amino acids. Germline loops: CDR1 MGHDK, CDR2 SYGVNS. CDR3 sequence reads: CASSRGDRGYGYTF. The CDR3 bases are TGTGCCAGCAGCCGCGGGGACAGGGGCTATGGCTACACCTTC.

This clone was seen only a few times. The chain is built from TRBV6-8 and TRBJ1-6; D gene uncertain. Germline V CDR1 and CDR2: MNHGY, SAAAGT. Trimming took off 5 bases at V and 9 bases at J, with 11 bases between the two ends. The CDR3 runs 13 residues. This CDR3 is CASSTYGGSPLHF. In DNA, the CDR3 is TGTGCCAGCAGTACCTACGGAGGTTCACCCCTCCACTTT.

The sample holds a few counts of this clone. The genes are TRBV28 and TRBJ2-1; TRBD2 might be the D (6 bases). Germline V gene lookup returns CDR1 MDHEN and CDR2 SYDVKM. This CDR3 region has 14 residues. The V gene lost 3 bases and the J gene lost 7 bases, with 13 bases spanning the gap. The DNA for the CDR3 is TGTGCCAGCAGTTTCCTCACGGACTATAATGAGCAGTTCTTC. Translation: CASSFLTDYNEQFF.

This clone was picked up a small number of times. The V and J genes are TRBV11-3 and TRBJ2-3; 9 bases align to TRBD2. The CDR3 is made up of 15 amino acids. Germline lookup yields CDR1 SGHNT and CDR2 YENEEA. The V segment lost 5 bases and the J segment 4 bases; nucleotides outside the gene matches: 7. The CDR3 DNA sequence: TGTGCCAGCAGCCCTCGAAGCGGGGGGTCAGATACGCAGTATTTT. Its protein is CASSPRSGGSDTQYF. Full variable domain (outside the CDR3, taken from reference TRBV11-3 and TRBJ2-3): EAGVVQSPRYKIIEKKQPVAFWCNPISGHNTLYWYLQNLGQGPELLIRYENEEAVDDSQLPKDRFSAERLKGVDSTLKIQPAELGDSAVYLCASSPRSGGSDTQYFGPGTRLTVL.